A single T cell receptor beta chain is shown here with its context. Its binding antigen is unknown. No base qualities exist here, and no much larger clone lies one base off it. Compared with germline, V lacks 4 bases and J lacks 2 bases; bases without a gene match: 11. According to the germline V gene, CDR1 reads SGHDT and CDR2 reads YYEEEE. The CDR3 holds 17 amino acids from the cysteine to the phenylalanine. CDR3 DNA is the only sequence kept; it has 51 bases, read in frame from the first base. Library creation used the immunoSEQ multiplex PCR assay. The multiplex PCR relied on a mix of 60 forward primers for TCR Vbeta segments and 13 reverse primers for TCR Jbeta segments. The CDR3 region of rearranged TCR beta genes was amplified from genomic DNA by a multiplex PCR assay. Amplified TCR beta libraries were sequenced as 87-base-pair reads on the Illumina HiSeq System. The original pipeline was this. Across the 700 or so repertoires, a later analysis counted 60 million to 90 million unique TCR beta chains, roughly 11 million of which were shared by at least two donors. A nearest-neighbor algorithm error-corrected the raw reads and collapsed the reads into unique sequences, merging closely related sequences to remove PCR and sequencing errors. V, D and J gene segments were assigned by aligning CDR3 sequences to IMGT reference sequences. Each retained sequence needed at least a six-nucleotide match to both a V gene segment and a J gene segment. A rearrangement was called productive if the CDR3 had no stop codons and remained in frame with V and J, and every other rearrangement was called non-productive. CDR3 was defined according to IMGT convention as the region running from the second conserved V-encoded cysteine to the conserved J-encoded phenylalanine. The earlier analysis of 500 to 600 of the donors excluded sequences that lacked an unambiguous match to a single V gene segment. An earlier analysis of 550 to 650 of the donors classified V segments as functional when productive rearrangements were above 56.7% and as segregating when the standard deviation between donors was above 5%. A statistical classification framework was built for diagnosing cytomegalovirus status from the catalog of TCR beta chain sequences. A later analysis assigned V and J genes by comparing TCR nucleotide sequences with IMGT/GENE-DB human TR gene sequences. The TCRdist pipeline was used in a later analysis to assign CDR3 sequences and most-parsimonious VDJ recombination scenarios. In a later analysis, each TCR beta chain was defined by its CDR3 amino acid sequence together with its V-gene family, and reads lacking a unique V-gene family were excluded. A later analysis removed 592 highly shared, low-generation-probability nucleotide sequences to deal with suspected cross-contamination and a sequencing artifact. A later analysis calculated a clonal expansion index for each public chain from normalized within-repertoire ranks of inferred template counts. In a later analysis, generation probabilities were computed with a VDJ recombination model fitted to out-of-frame rearrangements, and the resulting probabilities were checked against IGoR. In a later analysis, hypergeometric tests were used to score TCR-TCR, TCR-HLA and TCR-CMV co-occurrence, with a repertoire-size bias correction applied to TCR pairs. In a later analysis, false discovery rates were estimated by permuting HLA or CMV assignments 20 times. A later analysis grouped co-occurring TCRs with DBSCAN, adding TCRdist sequence similarity when clustering within HLA-allele-positive subsets. Repertoires with fewer than 30,000 or more than 120,000 public chains were left out of co-occurrence clustering, as were about five repertoires with anomalous nucleotide sharing. What TCRdb holds here is the immuneACCESS table cut down to in-frame rearrangements. Part of the clones is not present; checked against another copy, under half of the missing clones reflect an unresolved V gene, and the others are unexplained. The DNA was the basis for D and trimming; V, J and clone size are from that table. This sample holds 130,000 or so clones; around 83% were observed only once. Almost 3% of the sample is held by the ten biggest clonotypes.

This sample is drawn from a study of cytomegalovirus exposure and HLA in healthy donors (dated by TCRdb to 2016 to 2017). About the study as a whole: In an earlier analysis of fewer than 750 of the donors, 250 to 300 Gb of sequence data and approximately 120 million unique TCR beta sequences from about 179 million T cells were reported. In addition to the first cohort of approximately 670 subjects, a separate validation cohort of some 120 different subjects was used. The number of typed donors differed by locus: roughly 629-640 for A, B, C, DRB1 and DQB1; 500 to 550 for DQA1; roughly 600 for DPA1; and around 470 for DPB1. All discovery cohort repertoires had been generated using a single sequencing platform. Among the approximately 430 genotyped donors, around 79% belonged to the genetic ancestry cluster associated with self-reported Caucasian donors. An earlier analysis of about 620 of the donors applied high-throughput TCR beta sequencing to assess whether each TCR beta V gene segment acted as functional or pseudogenic. A later analysis re-examined previously published TCR beta repertoires from hundreds of donors and added high-resolution HLA genotyping to investigate patterns of TCR occurrence. An early release that covered some 630 HLA-typed donors contained approximately 300 gigabases of sequencing data and about 84 million unique TCR sequences. Rather than drawing on any new phenotypic data, the later analysis identified candidate immune exposures from TCR beta sequences and the way those sequences occurred across donors. Donor age, sex, ethnicity and CMV serostatus were compiled alongside the repertoire data. In a later genetic analysis, genome-wide SNP genotypes for about 65% of the 666 donors were used, and that subset was treated as a discovery cohort. Among almost 400 genotyped donors of the cohort, an average of around 240,000 unique TCR beta nucleotide sequences were sequenced per donor, 15% to 20% of them non-productive. High-throughput TCR immunosequencing, statistical association of individual TCRs with disease status, and machine learning were combined to predict cytomegalovirus infection status. The study used immunosequencing to profile the T cell repertoires of 666 subjects and linked those repertoires to cytomegalovirus serostatus. Roughly five DR-DQ haplotypes were handled as single units for association and clustering, since linkage in the cohort was strong. The study was designed to test whether signatures of past pathogen exposure could be identified by cataloging public T cell receptors. HLA typing included class I and class II loci at four-digit resolution.

The cohort consisted of some 730 healthy bone marrow donors. At the time of sampling, all cohort members were nominally healthy, though unrecorded immune exposures were likely present. The donor was CMV seropositive and belonged to the group of some 290 seropositive cohort members. Every donor gave a peripheral blood sample, and the peripheral blood mononuclear cells from that sample were used for TCR beta sequencing. Genomic DNA extraction from the blood cell samples was performed with the Qiagen DNeasy Blood Extraction Kit. Beyond this particular receptor, the publication reports: In vitro tests confirmed that a few of the cytomegalovirus-associated TCR beta chains recognize cytomegalovirus antigens. Strong co-occurrence of HLA alleles, especially DR and DQ, made assigning TCR associations to individual alleles difficult. A group of highly shared sequence variants was considered likely to be a technical artifact of the sequencing pipeline. Several of the top co-occurrence clusters appeared to be linked to parvovirus B19, influenza, CMV and Epstein-Barr virus, according to a later analysis. Most CMV-associated TCR beta chains appeared to be HLA-restricted in a later analysis, and the HLA associations seemed to be driven largely by CMV exposure. Compared with equally common non-associated chains, HLA-associated TCR beta chains in a later analysis were more clonally expanded and had lower generation probabilities. The presence/absence analyses assumed that sequencing depth was roughly uniform across donors, and that assumption may not be true. Linkage disequilibrium might explain the correlated functional status among segregating V segments, but an unknown experimental factor could not be ruled out. V-gene and J-gene trimming of TCR beta chains was associated with a missense DCLRE1C variant in a later genetic analysis, and the association was replicated in an independent cohort. The only immune exposure information available for the cohort was CMV serostatus. According to a later analysis, TCR association rates differed among HLA loci, with DRB1 alleles showing the most associated TCRs and HLA-C alleles showing the fewest. A later genetic analysis reported fewer N-insertions in productive TCRs among donors in an Asian-associated ancestry cluster than the roughly 650-donor mean. Because counts were too low, roughly 18 rarely observed V segments, including chromosome 9 orphons, were left out of the earlier analysis of approximately 500 of the donors. A further reported finding was that TCR beta sequences accurately predicted the HLA-A and HLA-B alleles for most subjects in the first cohort. The study gave a list of about 160 TCR beta chains associated with cytomegalovirus. Because HLA typing was unavailable for some donors at each locus, only the typed subset was used in association tests. The classifier was reported to diagnose cytomegalovirus status with high specificity and sensitivity in both the original cohort and the validation cohort. In an earlier analysis of some 540 of the donors, most TCR beta V segments appeared in productive rearrangements about 87% or about 30% of the time, broadly matching IMGT annotations. A later analysis associated 16,951 TCR beta sequences with specific HLA alleles at a false discovery rate of 0.05. Across donors, most TCR sequences were observed very rarely, whereas some public TCRs were present in many individuals. The authors suggested that the approach could potentially be generalized to other disease states and immunological phenotypes. The 87-base-pair reads could not distinguish some IMGT-functional V segments, including TRBV6-2 and TRBV6-3, so those segments were excluded. In this cohort, only TCR beta chains were sequenced, and detectable features were limited by the absence of alpha or paired-chain data.

Recombination linked TRBV5-6 to TRBJ1-3, with 8 central nucleotides matching TRBD1. Material for sequencing was PBMCs. This TCR came from a woman aged 18-29 years in good health and CMV-seropositive. The CDR3 loop reads CASSTFRTGYAGNTIYF. The bases are TGTGCCAGCAGCACCTTCCGGACAGGGTATGCTGGAAACACCATATATTTT.